Sequencing of this T cell receptor (beta chain) was carried out in a study of shared clonotypes between healthy human individuals. A single count supports this clone. Some clones are missing from TCRdb's copy, which holds only in-frame ones; the method was immunoSEQ multiplex PCR. The table records about 490,000 clones, over 60% of them present only once. The specimen sequenced was PBMCs. The receptor was isolated from a woman aged 40 to 49 in good health. Some clones in this sample may be carry-over from other donors' samples.

CDR3 in amino acids: CASSHPLRGEKLFF. The CDR3 DNA reads TGCGCCAGCAGCCACCCCCTTAGGGGAGAAAAACTGTTTTTT. This chain joins TRBV4-1 and TRBJ1-4; TRBD1 might be the D (5 bases). Germline-derived CDR1 and CDR2 are MGHRA and YSYEKL. The CDR3 extends over 14 amino acids. V was pared by 3 bases and J by 8 bases, with 13 bases between.